A selection of T cell receptor beta chains follows, all from one sample in a study of blood T cell repertoires in COVID-19. The assay was immunoSEQ multiplex PCR, and TCRdb's table has in-frame clones only and misses some. The sample yields more than 70,000 clones, less than 85% seen once. The sequencing input was peripheral blood. The receptors come from a woman between 65 and 79 years old with acute or convalescent COVID-19. CDR3s include the opening cysteine and the closing phenylalanine or tryptophan. The D gene is left open where the match is weak. Clone size appears in some rows only: once, few, many, or a class for an expanded clone.

>TRBV6-2/TRBV6-3|NA|NA|TRBJ2-1
CASSLIRGNEQFF
TGTGCCAGCAGCCTCATCCGGGGCAATGAGCAGTTCTTC
>TRBV6-5|NA|NA|TRBJ2-2
CASSFGSITGELFF
TGTGCCAGCAGTTTCGGGTCCATAACCGGGGAGCTGTTTTTT
>TRBV5-6|NA|TRBD2|TRBJ2-1
CASSSLAGVSYNEQFF
TGTGCCAGCAGCTCGCTAGCGGGGGTCTCCTACAATGAGCAGTTCTTC
>TRBV28|NA|NA|TRBJ2-3
CASSPGLNTDTQYF
TGTGCCAGCAGTCCGGGACTTAACACAGATACGCAGTATTTT
>TRBV7-6|NA|NA|TRBJ1-6
CASSPRTSAGSYNSPLHF
TGTGCCAGCAGCCCTAGGACCTCGGCGGGCTCCTATAATTCACCCCTCCACTTT
>TRBV6-1|NA|NA|TRBJ1-6
CASSDSGITYNSPLHF
TGTGCCAGCAGTGACAGCGGAATAACCTATAATTCACCCCTCCACTTT
>TRBV25-1|few|NA|TRBJ1-5
CASISTNQPQHF
TGTGCCAGCATAAGCACCAATCAGCCCCAGCATTTT
>TRBV29-1|NA|TRBD2|TRBJ2-5
CSVEDPQDSGKETQYF
TGCAGCGTTGAAGACCCCCAGGATAGCGGGAAAGAGACCCAGTACTTC
>TRBV2|NA|NA|TRBJ2-7
CAAKAYSTYEQYF
TGTGCCGCGAAAGCGTACTCCACCTACGAGCAGTACTTC
>TRBV23-1|NA|TRBD1|TRBJ2-3
CASRQDRAGDTQYF
TGCGCCAGCAGGCAGGACAGGGCGGGAGATACGCAGTATTTT
>TRBV6-5|NA|TRBD2|TRBJ2-7
CASSLAGARSEQYF
TGTGCCAGCAGTTTAGCGGGGGCTCGCTCCGAGCAGTACTTC
>TRBV2|NA|TRBD2|TRBJ2-7
CASSERRLAGGYEQYF
TGTGCCAGCAGTGAAAGGCGACTAGCGGGAGGATACGAGCAGTACTTC
>TRBV5-6|NA|TRBD1|TRBJ1-2
CASRATGLYGYTF
TGTGCCAGCAGGGCGACAGGGCTCTATGGCTACACCTTC
>TRBV13|NA|NA|TRBJ1-5
CASSFRGNLDGNQPQHF
TGTGCCAGCAGCTTTAGGGGGAATTTGGATGGCAATCAGCCCCAGCATTTT
>TRBV18|NA|NA|TRBJ1-1
CASSPLDKNTEAFF
TGTGCCAGCTCACCACTGGACAAGAACACTGAAGCTTTCTTT
>TRBV7-2|NA|TRBD2|TRBJ2-1
CASSQDLTSWYNEQFF
TGTGCCAGCAGTCAAGACCTGACTAGCTGGTACAATGAGCAGTTCTTC
>TRBV7-2|NA|NA|TRBJ1-1
CASSPQGTEAFF
TGTGCCAGCAGCCCGCAGGGGACTGAAGCTTTCTTT
>TRBV18|NA|NA|TRBJ2-7
CASSPVGSYEQYF
TGTGCCAGCTCACCGGTGGGGAGCTACGAGCAGTACTTC
>TRBV28|few|TRBD1|TRBJ2-5
CASSSPNRGLQETQYF
TGTGCCAGCAGTTCCCCGAATAGGGGGCTCCAAGAGACCCAGTACTTC
>TRBV6-1|NA|NA|TRBJ1-6
CASSEALNSPLHF
TGTGCCAGCAGTGAGGCTCTTAATTCACCCCTCCACTTT
>TRBV7-2|NA|NA|TRBJ2-5
CASSLGAQETQYF
TGTGCCAGCAGCTTAGGAGCTCAAGAGACCCAGTACTTC
>TRBV30|once|NA|TRBJ1-1
CAWSVVRGSTEAFF
TGTGCCTGGAGTGTAGTAAGAGGGAGCACTGAAGCTTTCTTT
>TRBV7-2|NA|NA|TRBJ2-7
CASSSSLEPRQQYF
TGTGCCAGCAGCTCCTCCCTGGAGCCGAGGCAGCAGTACTTC
>TRBV10-3|NA|NA|TRBJ2-7
CAIGGGSAREQYF
TGTGCCATCGGAGGCGGCTCGGCCCGAGAGCAGTACTTC
>TRBV30|once|NA|TRBJ1-1
CAWSPGGWNTEAFF
TGTGCCTGGAGCCCGGGCGGGTGGAACACTGAAGCTTTCTTT
>TRBV10-3|NA|TRBD1|TRBJ1-4
CAISESPQGGNEKLFF
TGTGCCATCAGTGAGTCCCCCCAGGGGGGTAATGAAAAACTGTTTTTT
>TRBV7-8|few|TRBD1|TRBJ1-2
CASSLYRTGGGYGYTF
TGTGCCAGCAGCTTATATCGGACAGGGGGAGGCTATGGCTACACCTTC
>TRBV11-2|NA|TRBD1|TRBJ2-7
CASSSTGAGEQYF
TGTGCCAGCAGCTCGACAGGGGCAGGCGAGCAGTACTTC
>TRBV10-3|once|NA|TRBJ1-2
CAAAGNYGYTF
TGTGCCGCGGCGGGGAACTATGGCTACACCTTC
>TRBV7-9|NA|NA|TRBJ1-2
CASSLTQRNRALSGYTF
TGTGCCAGCAGCCTCACCCAAAGGAACAGGGCCCTCAGTGGCTACACCTTC
>TRBV19|NA|NA|TRBJ1-1
CASSKRYGVSYTEAFF
TGTGCCAGTAGTAAAAGGTACGGGGTGAGTTACACTGAAGCTTTCTTT
>TRBV10-3|few|NA|TRBJ2-4
CATSEGNIQYF
TGTGCTACCTCAGAGGGTAACATTCAGTACTTC
>TRBV29-1|NA|TRBD2|TRBJ2-1
CSAGLAGGGEQFF
TGCAGCGCCGGACTAGCGGGAGGAGGTGAGCAGTTCTTC
>TRBV27|once|NA|TRBJ2-7
CASSLRQARDSYEQYF
TGTGCCAGCAGCCTCCGTCAGGCGCGGGACTCCTACGAGCAGTACTTC
>TRBV7-9|once|TRBD1|TRBJ1-1
CASSSTGTGFRAEAFF
TGTGCCAGCAGCTCGACCGGGACAGGGTTTAGGGCTGAAGCTTTCTTT
>TRBV30|NA|TRBD1|TRBJ2-5
CAWRGQARETQYF
TGTGCCTGGAGGGGACAGGCCAGGGAGACCCAGTACTTC
>TRBV28|NA|NA|TRBJ1-5
CASSPFGQSSNQPQHF
TGTGCCAGCAGTCCCTTCGGACAGTCTAGCAATCAGCCCCAGCATTTT
>TRBV5-1|NA|NA|TRBJ2-3
CASSFDPVAARSTDTQYF
TGCGCCAGCAGCTTCGACCCAGTAGCGGCGCGTAGCACAGATACGCAGTATTTT
>TRBV10-3|NA|TRBD1|TRBJ2-7
CAISLTGGSYEQYF
TGTGCCATCAGCCTGACAGGGGGTTCCTACGAGCAGTACTTC
>TRBV6-5|NA|TRBD1|TRBJ1-5
CASFWTGTNQPQHF
TGTGCCAGCTTCTGGACAGGGACTAATCAGCCCCAGCATTTT
>TRBV3-1/TRBV3-2|NA|TRBD2|TRBJ2-1
CASSQERASGAYNEQFF
TGTGCCAGCAGCCAAGAGAGAGCTAGCGGAGCCTACAATGAGCAGTTCTTC
>TRBV7-8|NA|NA|TRBJ2-3
CASSRTNTQYF
TGTGCCAGCAGCCGGACTAATACGCAGTATTTT
>TRBV7-9|NA|TRBD2|TRBJ2-7
CASSESGRNVDEQYF
TGTGCCAGCAGCGAGAGCGGGAGAAACGTTGACGAGCAGTACTTC
>TRBV2|NA|NA|TRBJ2-7
CASSEDGYTYEQYF
TGTGCCAGCAGTGAAGACGGGTATACCTACGAGCAGTACTTC
>TRBV30|NA|TRBD1|TRBJ2-1
CACLAAPGQGAFNEQFF
TGTGCCTGTCTAGCCGCCCCGGGACAGGGGGCGTTCAATGAGCAGTTCTTC
>TRBV3-1/TRBV3-2|NA|TRBD2|TRBJ2-3
CASSQDRGLAGTDTQYF
TGTGCCAGCAGCCAAGATCGTGGACTAGCGGGCACAGATACGCAGTATTTT
>TRBV30|NA|NA|TRBJ1-5
CAWSSGLGNQPQHF
TGTGCCTGGAGTTCGGGACTGGGCAATCAGCCCCAGCATTTT